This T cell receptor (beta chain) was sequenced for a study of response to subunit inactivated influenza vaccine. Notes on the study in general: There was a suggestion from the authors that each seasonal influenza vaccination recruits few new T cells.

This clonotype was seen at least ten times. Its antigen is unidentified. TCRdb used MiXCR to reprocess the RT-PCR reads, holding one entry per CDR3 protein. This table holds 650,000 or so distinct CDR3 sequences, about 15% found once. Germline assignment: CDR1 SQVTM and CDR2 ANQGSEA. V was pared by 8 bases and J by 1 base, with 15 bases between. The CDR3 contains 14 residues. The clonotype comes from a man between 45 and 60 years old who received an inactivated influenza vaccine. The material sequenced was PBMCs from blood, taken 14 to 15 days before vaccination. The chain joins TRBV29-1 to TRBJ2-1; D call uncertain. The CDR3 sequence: CSMYWGRSYNEQFF. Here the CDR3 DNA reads TGCAGCATGTACTGGGGTAGGTCCTACAATGAGCAGTTCTTC.